The 22 T cell receptor beta chains presented below share a single source sample, sequenced in a study of graft-versus-host responses after intestinal transplantation. The repertoire was sequenced with immunoSEQ multiplex PCR; TCRdb's copy has only in-frame clones and lacks some. The sample lists more than 45,000 clones; under 95% were seen once. The specimen was PBMCs, collected 118 to 130 days after intestinal transplantation. These receptors were obtained from a human patient who received an intestinal transplant, so some T cells may come from the graft donor.

The gene calls are TRBV5-4 and TRBJ2-1; D gene ambiguous. The CDR3 has 15 amino acids. CDR1 and CDR2 (germline): SGHNT, YYREEE (reference sequence). The V and J ends lost 0 bases and 0 bases respectively, with 7 bases between them. The CDR3 here is CASSLEETSYNEQFF. The CDR3 DNA sequence: TGTGCCAGCAGCTTGGAAGAAACCTCCTACAATGAGCAGTTCTTC.

The chain is built from TRBV5-1 and TRBJ1-1; a possible D gene is TRBD1 (5 bases). V lost 3 bases to trimming and J lost 5 bases, with 11 bases between them. In germline, CDR1 is SGHRS, CDR2 YFSETQ. The CDR3 has 13 amino acids. The CDR3: CASSSFGGTEAFF. The CDR3 DNA follows: TGCGCCAGCAGCTCCTTTGGGGGGACTGAAGCTTTCTTT. The whole variable domain, filled in from reference TRBV5-1 and TRBJ1-1, reads KAGVTQTPRYLIKTRGQQVTLSCSPISGHRSVSWYQQTPGQGLQFLFEYFSETQRNKGNFPGRFSGRQFSNSRSEMNVSTLELGDSALYLCASSSFGGTEAFFGQGTRLTVV.

The V call is TRBV19, the J call TRBJ1-1; no clear D gene. Trimming removed 1 base at V and 5 bases at J, with 5 bases between. The germline CDR1 and CDR2 sequences are LNHDA and SQIVND (reference sequence). This CDR3 has 12 residues. CDR3 protein: CASSIAGTEAFF. The CDR3 region has the DNA TGTGCCAGTAGTATAGCCGGAACTGAAGCTTTCTTT.

This sequence joins TRBV28 and TRBJ2-7, with TRBD1 identical over 7 bases. CDR1 is MDHEN, CDR2 SYDVKM, per germline. Trimming took 5 bases from V and 1 from J; bases not matched to a gene: 5. The CDR3 runs to 14 residues. The CDR3 sequence is CASSPGQASYEQYF. The CDR3 DNA reads as TGTGCCAGCAGTCCCGGACAGGCATCCTACGAGCAGTACTTC.

Details on this clone: The same CDR3 also results from other DNA sequences found in this sample. The chain has TRBV7-6 and TRBJ2-7; 9 nucleotides align to TRBD1. V gave up 3 bases and J gave up 2 bases; unmatched junction bases: 5. This CDR3 comprises 15 residues. The germline V gene has CDR1 SGHVS and CDR2 FNYEAQ. The DNA of the CDR3 is TGTGCCAGCAGCTTTGGGACAGGGTTAACCTACGAGCAGTACTTC. Translated: CASSFGTGLTYEQYF.

The rearrangement uses TRBV25-1 and TRBJ2-2, with 9 bases matching TRBD2. This CDR3 spans 16 amino acids. Germline V CDR1 and CDR2: MGHDK, SYGVNS. V lost 6 bases, J lost 5 bases, and 10 bases stayed unmatched. The CDR3 nucleotides are TGTGCCAGCAGGAGGGCTAGCGGGACGCAGACCGGGGAGCTGTTTTTT. Amino acid sequence: CASRRASGTQTGELFF.

This chain connects TRBV6-1 to TRBJ1-4, with D unclear. Germline values: CDR1 MNHNS, CDR2 SASEGT. This CDR3 is built from 10 residues. The CDR3 bases are TGTGTTGGCGGTAATGAAAAACTGTTTTTT. This translates into CVGGNEKLFF.

The V gene is TRBV29-1, the J gene TRBJ1-1; perhaps TRBD1 as D (5 bases). Trimming cost V 7 bases and J 1 base, with 13 bases left between them. In germline, CDR1 is SQVTM, CDR2 ANQGSEA. The CDR3 spans 13 residues. In DNA, the CDR3 is TGCAGCGGGGCTCTGGGGACGAACACTGAAGCTTTCTTT. As protein: CSGALGTNTEAFF.

The genes are TRBV10-3 and TRBJ2-7; D not certain. With 8 bases removed from V and 4 bases from J, the gap between germline ends came to 12 bases. The CDR3 is 12 amino acids. Germline V gene lookup returns CDR1 ENHRY and CDR2 SYGVKD. The CDR3 loop reads CAIHDGSYEQYF. For the CDR3, the DNA is TGTGCCATCCATGACGGTTCATACGAGCAGTACTTC.

The genes are TRBV6-4 and TRBJ2-2; D unresolved. Germline-derived CDR1 and CDR2 are MRHNA and SNTAGT. Between the trimmed V and J ends, which lost 5 bases and 6 bases, there was a span of 10 bases. There are 13 residues in the CDR3. In nucleotides, the CDR3 is TGTGCCAGCAGTCCTACGGAATCCGGGGAGCTGTTTTTT. Translating gives CASSPTESGELFF.

This chain uses TRBV2 with TRBJ2-3, with 7 bases matching TRBD1. This CDR3 spans 15 amino acids. Losses at the gene ends were 4 bases for V and 1 base for J; bases not matched to a gene: 5. Germline V gives CDR1 SNHLY, CDR2 FYNNEI. CDR3 sequence: CASSAGGGRTDTQYF. The CDR3 DNA follows: TGTGCCAGCAGTGCAGGGGGTGGCCGCACAGATACGCAGTATTTT.

V usage is TRBV2 and J usage is TRBJ2-3; D gene ambiguous. The germline V gene encodes CDR1 SNHLY and CDR2 FYNNEI. V shed 5 bases and J shed 1 base, with 4 bases lying between them. The CDR3 has 12 residues. CDR3 loop: CASSPRTDTQYF. CDR3 in DNA: TGTGCCAGCAGTCCCCGCACAGATACGCAGTATTTT. Full variable domain (rest looked up from reference TRBV2 and TRBJ2-3): EPEVTQTPSHQVTQMGQEVILRCVPISNHLYFYWYRQILGQKVEFLVSFYNNEISEKSEIFDDQFSVERPDGSNFTLKIRSTKLEDSAMYFCASSPRTDTQYFGPGTRLTVL.

V gene TRBV2 combines with J gene TRBJ2-3; no definite D call. The CDR3 contains 16 residues. The V and J ends lost 7 bases and 1 base respectively, with 18 bases between them. CDR1 and CDR2 from the germline V gene are SNHLY and FYNNEI. In DNA form, the CDR3 reads TGTGCCAGCACCGAAGGAGCTTTCCCTCGCACAGATACGCAGTATTTT. This gives the protein CASTEGAFPRTDTQYF.

The chain uses TRBV15 and TRBJ1-5; possibly TRBD1 for D (6 bases). The V end lost 1 base, the J end lost 0 bases, and 10 bases lay between the germline ends. CDR3 length: 16 residues. Germline-derived CDR1 and CDR2 are LNHNV and YYDKDF (reference sequence). This CDR3 reads CATSRGTAYSNQPQHF. For the CDR3, the DNA is TGTGCCACCAGCAGAGGGACAGCTTATAGCAATCAGCCCCAGCATTTT.

The gene calls are TRBV28 and TRBJ1-2; 9 bases fit TRBD1. Germline-derived CDR1 and CDR2 are MDHEN and SYDVKM. V lost 2 bases, J lost 5 bases, and 6 bases stayed unmatched. The CDR3 covers 15 residues. CDR3 in DNA: TGTGCCAGCAGTTTAAGGACAGGGGCACCGTATGGCTACACCTTC. It specifies CASSLRTGAPYGYTF.

The J gene is TRBJ2-3, the V gene TRBV9, with TRBD2 matching 7 bases. CDR3 length: 15 amino acids. Germline V lookup: CDR1 SGDLS, CDR2 YYNGEE. J was trimmed by 3 bases and V by 0 bases; bases with no gene match: 4. The CDR3 loop reads CASSVGGGSTDTQYF. DNA of the CDR3: TGTGCCAGCAGCGTAGGGGGCGGGAGTACAGATACGCAGTATTTT.

This chain connects TRBV21-1 to TRBJ1-5; the DNA was not compared with TRBD1, the D call given in the table. TRBV21-1 constitutes a pseudogene. This CDR3 region has 19 residues. CDR3 bases: TGTGCCAGCAGCAAAGTAAGGACAGGGAAATCGGATAGCAATCAGCCCCAGCATTTT. The encoded protein is CASSKVRTGKSDSNQPQHF.

This chain joins TRBV7-9 and TRBJ1-1; a weak D match, TRBD1 (5 bases). In germline, CDR1 is SEHNR, CDR2 FQNEAQ (reference sequence). V lost 5 bases, J lost 4 bases, and 14 bases lay in between. There are 14 residues in the CDR3. The CDR3 loop is CASSPRAIGTEAFF. Here the CDR3 DNA reads TGTGCCAGCAGCCCCAGGGCTATCGGCACTGAAGCTTTCTTT. The full variable domain, completed using reference TRBV7-9 and TRBJ1-1, is DTGVSQNPRHKITKRGQNVTFRCDPISEHNRLYWYRQTLGQGPEFLTYFQNEAQLEKSRLLSDRFSAERPKGSFSTLEIQRTEQGDSAMYLCASSPRAIGTEAFFGQGTRLTVV.

J is TRBJ2-3 and V is TRBV2; no reliable D call. This CDR3 comprises 12 residues. Trimming removed 7 bases from V and 3 bases from J, with 8 bases in between. Germline lookup yields CDR1 SNHLY and CDR2 FYNNEI. This CDR3 reads CASTLVTDTQYF. The CDR3 region has the DNA TGTGCCAGCACTTTGGTTACAGATACGCAGTATTTT. Full variable domain (outside the CDR3, taken from reference TRBV2 and TRBJ2-3): EPEVTQTPSHQVTQMGQEVILRCVPISNHLYFYWYRQILGQKVEFLVSFYNNEISEKSEIFDDQFSVERPDGSNFTLKIRSTKLEDSAMYFCASTLVTDTQYFGPGTRLTVL.

The genes are TRBV7-8 and TRBJ2-7; D not resolved. V lost 3 bases and J 6 bases, leaving 9 bases between the germline ends. The CDR3 has 12 residues. Germline V gene sequence: CDR1 SGHVS, CDR2 FQNEAQ. The CDR3: CASSFLLGEQYF. CDR3 DNA: TGTGCCAGCAGCTTCCTTCTGGGCGAGCAGTACTTC.

CDR3 nucleotide sequence: TGCGCCAGCAGCCCAATAGGACAGGGGGATTCACCCCTCCACTTT. It translates to CASSPIGQGDSPLHF. J is TRBJ1-6 and V is TRBV5-1; 10 bases are a match to TRBD1. CDR1 and CDR2 (germline): SGHRS, YFSETQ. CDR3 size: 15 residues. Unmatched junction bases numbered 6, after V lost 4 bases and J lost 8 bases.

V and J are TRBV20-1 and TRBJ2-7, with D perhaps being TRBD1 or TRBD2 (5 bases each). The V gene's germline CDR1 is DFQATT and CDR2 SNEGSKA (reference sequence). Trimming removed 3 bases from V and 13 bases from J, with 16 bases in between. The CDR3 spans 11 residues. The CDR3 region is CSASGGSGTYF. In DNA, the CDR3 is TGCAGTGCTAGTGGGGGTTCTGGAACATACTTC.